Given below is one TCR beta chain in context. The data originate from a study of blood T cell repertoires in COVID-19. Study summary: Researchers got acute and convalescent COVID-19 samples from the United States, Italy and Spain. PBMCs, B-cell-depleted T cells, or T cells were the source of the cDNA or gDNA that made up the material.

As originally analysed: The authors estimated nucleated cell counts from reference gene primer amplification. Clones were sequenced by immunoSEQ multiplex PCR, and TCRdb holds only the in-frame ones, with some missing. That table furnishes V, J and clone size, whereas the DNA furnished D and trimming. The table has some 89,000 clones, 65% to 85% seen once. This CDR3 region has 14 residues. Germline CDR1 reads WNHNN; CDR2 reads SYGVQD (reference sequence). With 3 bases removed from V and 4 bases from J, the gap between germline ends came to 10 bases. This TCR came from a man between 65 and 85 years old with acute or convalescent COVID-19. Sequencing input: peripheral blood. The rearrangement joins TRBV10-1 to TRBJ1-3; no clear D gene. CDR3 sequence reads: CASSESARGNTIYF. The DNA for the CDR3 is TGCGCCAGCAGTGAATCAGCCAGGGGAAACACCATATATTTT.